Listed here are 10 T cell receptor beta chains from one sample, sequenced in a study of graft-versus-host responses after intestinal transplantation. Their antigens remain unidentified. Data came from immunoSEQ multiplex PCR; TCRdb stores just in-frame clones and leaves some out. This table holds about 27,000 clones, 82% found once. Sample: unstimulated CD4+ T cells sorted from spleen or lymph node cells, taken before intestinal transplant. Source of these receptors: a human donor who received an intestinal transplant.

The J gene is TRBJ2-7, the V gene TRBV7-3, with TRBD2 matching 8 bases. In germline, CDR1 is SGHTA, CDR2 FQGTGA. The CDR3 runs 19 residues. Trimming at V came to 5 bases and at J to 6 bases, leaving 24 bases not matched to a gene. CDR3 DNA: TGTGCCAGCAGCCCCCTCCCTCCCCCTGGGGGCGGGGGGCGAGGCGAGCAGTACTTC. Its translation is CASSPLPPPGGGGRGEQYF.

The chain employs TRBV19 and TRBJ1-2, with a possible D match to TRBD1 (6 bases). The CDR3 extends over 15 amino acids. Germline V gene lookup returns CDR1 LNHDA and CDR2 SQIVND (reference sequence). V was cut by 8 bases and J by 4 bases, with 20 bases left in between. The CDR3 loop reads CASSPPRGPLYGYTF. The DNA of the CDR3 is TGTGCCAGTTCGCCCCCCCGGGGGCCCCTCTATGGCTACACCTTC.

The rearrangement joins TRBV6-1 to TRBJ1-5; 9 bases are shared with TRBD1. From germline, CDR1 is MNHNS and CDR2 SASEGT. Trimming took 6 bases from V and 7 from J; bases not matched to a gene: 7. The CDR3 runs 14 residues. CDR3 residues: CASRSGTGTQPQHF. In nucleotides, the CDR3 is TGTGCCAGCAGGTCCGGGACAGGGACCCAGCCCCAGCATTTT.

The J gene is TRBJ2-7, the V gene TRBV11-3; D unresolved. The CDR3 consists of 13 residues. Germline CDR1 and CDR2: SGHNT and YENEEA. V was trimmed by 3 bases and J by 1 base, leaving 7 bases between them. This chain's CDR3 is CASSFLRSYEQYF. CDR3 DNA sequence: TGTGCCAGCAGCTTCCTCAGGTCCTACGAGCAGTACTTC.

J is TRBJ1-5 and V is TRBV6-1; D remains unclear. The CDR3 is made up of 14 amino acids. V shed 4 bases and J shed 1 base, with 8 bases lying between them. From germline, CDR1 is MNHNS and CDR2 SASEGT. The chain's CDR3 is CASSVQGSNQPQHF. The CDR3 region has the DNA TGTGCCAGCAGTGTACAAGGGAGCAATCAGCCCCAGCATTTT.

The chain links TRBV14 to TRBJ1-1; D gene ambiguous. This CDR3 spans 13 amino acids. The ends were cut back, 1 base at V and 7 bases at J, with 10 bases in the middle. Per germline, CDR1 SGHDN and CDR2 FVKESK. CDR3 amino acids: CASSQGLLSEAFF. In DNA form, the CDR3 reads TGTGCCAGCAGCCAAGGGCTACTTAGTGAAGCTTTCTTT.

The chain carries TRBV15 and TRBJ1-3; tentative D call: TRBD1 (6 bases). CDR1 LNHNV and CDR2 YYDKDF come from the germline V gene (reference sequence). This CDR3 region has 14 residues. Trimming stripped 4 bases from V and 4 bases from J, with 11 bases between. The chain's CDR3 is CATSTTGYGNTIYF. DNA for the CDR3: TGTGCCACCAGCACTACAGGGTACGGAAACACCATATATTTT.

This chain uses TRBV4-1 with TRBJ1-2; TRBD1 aligns across 8 bases. Germline values: CDR1 MGHRA, CDR2 YSYEKL. The CDR3 has 15 residues. Unmatched junction bases numbered 6, after V lost 4 bases and J lost 2 bases. The CDR3 DNA sequence: TGCGCCAGCAGCCCCGGGAGGACAGGGAACTATGGCTACACCTTC. The encoded protein is CASSPGRTGNYGYTF.

This clone has a single count. This chain connects TRBV5-6 to TRBJ1-1, with D perhaps matching TRBD1 (5 bases). This CDR3 spans 13 amino acids. V shed 1 base and J shed 4 bases, with 8 bases lying between them. The germline V gene encodes CDR1 SGHDT and CDR2 YYEEEE. Written as DNA, the CDR3 is TGTGCCAGCAGCTTGAGGGGACCCACTGAAGCTTTCTTT. Its protein product is CASSLRGPTEAFF. The full variable domain, with the rest looked up from reference TRBV5-6 and TRBJ1-1, is DAGVTQSPTHLIKTRGQQVTLRCSPKSGHDTVSWYQQALGQGPQFIFQYYEEEERQRGNFPDRFSGHQFPNYSSELNVNALLLGDSALYLCASSLRGPTEAFFGQGTRLTVV.

A few counts support this clone. The CDR3: CASSLAGTRGAGDYGYTF. In DNA form, the CDR3 reads TGTGCCAGCAGCTTGGCGGGGACACGGGGGGCAGGTGACTATGGCTACACCTTC. The V and J genes are TRBV5-4 and TRBJ1-2; D is possibly TRBD1 (6 bases). Trimming pared 0 bases from V and 3 bases from J, leaving 21 bases between. The CDR3 covers 18 residues. Germline values: CDR1 SGHNT, CDR2 YYREEE (reference sequence).